This TCR beta chain is drawn from a study of blood T cell repertoires in COVID-19. Study background: The United States, Italy and Spain provided the acute and convalescent COVID-19 samples.

Per the original methods: Amplification of reference gene primers provided the estimated nucleated cell counts. Some clones are missing from TCRdb's copy, which holds only in-frame ones; the method was immunoSEQ multiplex PCR. Clonal size and the V and J genes are those of that table, whereas D and trimming came from the DNA. The sample records around 200,000 clones, 80% to 90% being singletons. The sequence was obtained from a man aged 50 to 59 with acute or convalescent COVID-19. Sequencing input: peripheral blood.

CDR3 in DNA: TGTGCCAGCAGCCAAACCGGGACAGGGGTGGGGAACACTGAAGCTTTCTTT. This sequence encodes CASSQTGTGVGNTEAFF. V usage is TRBV3-1 (or the pseudogene TRBV3-2) and J usage is TRBJ1-1, with 10 bases fitting TRBD1. V was clipped by 2 bases and J by 1 base; unmatched bases: 7. This CDR3 contains 17 residues. Germline lookup yields CDR1 LGHDT and CDR2 YNNKEL (reference sequence).